Listed below are T cell receptor beta chains from one sample, sequenced in a study of blood T cell repertoires in COVID-19. Sequencing used immunoSEQ multiplex PCR; TCRdb keeps in-frame clones, though not all of them. The sample yields around 360,000 clones, roughly 87% seen once. The sequenced material came from PBMCs or T cells enriched from blood (not recorded which). The source is a woman aged 25 to 39 who had recovered from COVID-19. Both conserved end residues are part of each CDR3. D genes are given only for firm matches. A clone size is listed for some rows: how often the clone was seen (once, few, many), or a class if it is expanded.

clone size	D gene	V gene	J gene	CDR3 DNA	CDR3 protein
-	-	TRBV2	TRBJ2-2	TGTGCCAGCAGTCAGCGCAAGATGAACACCGGGGAGCTGTTTTTT	CASSQRKMNTGELFF
-	TRBD1	TRBV24-1	TRBJ2-2	TGTGCCACCAGTGATTTATGGACAGGGTCCGGGGAGCTGTTTTTT	CATSDLWTGSGELFF
-	-	TRBV5-6	TRBJ1-2	TGTGCCAGCAGCTTGGGATGGGGAGGTGGCTACACCTTC	CASSLGWGGGYTF
-	-	TRBV30	TRBJ1-5	TGTGCCTGGAGTGTACCGGTAAGCAATCAGCCCCAGCATTTT	CAWSVPVSNQPQHF
-	-	TRBV2	TRBJ1-4	TGTGCCAGCAGTGAAGAATTTAGGGGAGGGCTTGGTGGAAAACTGTTTTTT	CASSEEFRGGLGGKLFF
-	TRBD2	TRBV3-1/TRBV3-2	TRBJ2-4	TGTGCCAGCAGCCCAAGGAGCGGCGGGAGCTTGATAAACATTCAGTACTTC	CASSPRSGGSLINIQYF
few	-	TRBV2	TRBJ2-5	TGTGCCAGCAGCTTAGTAGCTGAGACCCAGTACTTC	CASSLVAETQYF
few	-	TRBV5-4	TRBJ2-7	TGTGCCAGCAGCTTGGTGGAGGGTCTAAGCTCCTACGAGCAGTACTTC	CASSLVEGLSSYEQYF
-	TRBD2	TRBV24-1	TRBJ2-1	TGTGCCACCAGTGACCTAGCGGGAGGGACCAATGAGCAGTTCTTC	CATSDLAGGTNEQFF
once	-	TRBV5-1	TRBJ2-1	TGCGCCAGCAGCTTGAACGGGATCAATGAGCAGTTCTTC	CASSLNGINEQFF